The present TCR beta chain was sequenced within a study of CD8 T cells in ankylosing spondylitis. The CDR3 runs to 15 residues. Germline V gives CDR1 SGHTA, CDR2 FQGNSA. V was clipped by 5 bases and J by 0 bases, with 10 bases between them. Each CDR3 protein gets one entry after TCRdb re-called the 5' RACE reads with MiXCR. This sample has 290,000 or so distinct CDR3 sequences; about 20% occur once, and the top ten carry 3.5% to 4.5%. Material for sequencing was blood, either unsorted or a sorted T cell fraction (not recorded which). The TCR originated in a female donor with ankylosing spondylitis or in good health (not recorded which). V gene TRBV7-2 combines with J gene TRBJ2-2; tentative D call: TRBD2 (5 bases). The CDR3 nucleotides are TGTGCCAGCAGCGCCGGACTGACGAACACCGGGGAGCTGTTTTTT. This codes for CASSAGLTNTGELFF.